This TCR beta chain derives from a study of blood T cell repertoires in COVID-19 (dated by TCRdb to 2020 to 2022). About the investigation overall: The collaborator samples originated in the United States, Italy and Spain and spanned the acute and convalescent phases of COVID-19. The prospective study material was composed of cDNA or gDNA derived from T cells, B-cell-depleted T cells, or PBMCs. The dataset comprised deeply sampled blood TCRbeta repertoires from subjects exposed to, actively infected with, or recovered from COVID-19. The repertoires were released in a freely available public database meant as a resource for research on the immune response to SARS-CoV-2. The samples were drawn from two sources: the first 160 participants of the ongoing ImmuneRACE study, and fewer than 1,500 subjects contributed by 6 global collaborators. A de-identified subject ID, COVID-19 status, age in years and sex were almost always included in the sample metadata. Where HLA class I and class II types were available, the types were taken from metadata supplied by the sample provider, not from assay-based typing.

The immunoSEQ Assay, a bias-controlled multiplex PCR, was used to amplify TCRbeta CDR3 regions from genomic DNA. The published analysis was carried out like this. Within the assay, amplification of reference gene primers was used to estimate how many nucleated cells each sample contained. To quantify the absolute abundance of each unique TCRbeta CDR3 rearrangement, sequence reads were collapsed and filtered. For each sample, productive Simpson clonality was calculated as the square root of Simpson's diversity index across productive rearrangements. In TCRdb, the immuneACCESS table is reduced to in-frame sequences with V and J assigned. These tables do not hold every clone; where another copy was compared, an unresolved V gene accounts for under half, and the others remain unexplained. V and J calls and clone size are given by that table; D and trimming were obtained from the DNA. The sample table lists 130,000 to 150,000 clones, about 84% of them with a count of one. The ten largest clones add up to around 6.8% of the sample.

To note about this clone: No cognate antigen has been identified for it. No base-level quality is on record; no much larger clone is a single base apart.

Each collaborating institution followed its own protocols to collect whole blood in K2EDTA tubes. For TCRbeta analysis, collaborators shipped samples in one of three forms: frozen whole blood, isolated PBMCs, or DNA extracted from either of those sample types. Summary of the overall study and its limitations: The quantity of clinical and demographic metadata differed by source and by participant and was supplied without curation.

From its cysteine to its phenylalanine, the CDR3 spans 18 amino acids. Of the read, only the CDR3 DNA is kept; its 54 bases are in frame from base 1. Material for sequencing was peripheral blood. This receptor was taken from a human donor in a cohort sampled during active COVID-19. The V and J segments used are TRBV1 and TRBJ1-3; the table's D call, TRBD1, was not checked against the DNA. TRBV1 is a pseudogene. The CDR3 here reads CTSSQVPYRGNFGNTIYF. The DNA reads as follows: TGCACCAGCAGCCAAGTCCCTTACAGGGGTAATTTCGGAAACACCATATATTTT.